This record looks at one T cell receptor beta chain sequence and its context. What antigen it recognizes has not been identified. Per-nucleotide qualities are absent, and no much larger clonotype sits a single base away. Expansion of CD8+CD57+ cells had been shown by flow cytometry in the patients chosen for sequencing. All patients had severe acquired aplastic anemia diagnosed by International Study of Aplastic Anemia and Agranulocytosis and Camitta criteria. Patients had received no therapy at the time of blood sampling. TCR repertoires of sorted CD4+ and CD8+ blood T cells from severe aplastic anemia patients and healthy subjects were deep-sequenced in the study. In the USA, patient enrollment took place under clinicaltrials.gov protocols 00001620, 01623167, 00001397, 00071045, 00081523 and 00961064. Ficoll-Paque density gradient centrifugation was used to isolate peripheral blood mononuclear cells. Before DNA extraction, CD4+ and CD8+ T cells were sorted by FACS or by magnetic beads.

Via the germline V gene, CDR1 is KGHSY and CDR2 FQNENV. Germline trimming amounts to 1 base on V and 8 bases on J, with 14 as the count of junction bases outside the gene matches. The CDR3 covers 17 residues, taking in both the cysteine and the phenylalanine. This entry keeps only the CDR3 DNA: 51 bases, framed from base 1. The sample comes from a study of CD8+CD57+ T cells in acquired aplastic anemia listed by TCRdb under 2018. For the study in its entirety: A mean of about 3.2 ug of DNA, ranging from about 0.19 to 30 ug, was extracted from sorted CD4+ and CD8+ cells. A CD8+CD57+ expansion meant a frequency higher than the mean frequency seen in healthy subjects.

Profiling of TCR beta VDJ combinations and CDR3 sequences used genomic DNA as the template. TCR repertoire sequencing was run on an Illumina HiSeq 2000. The study's own analysis went as follows. TRBV/TRBJ rearrangement plots, CDR3 size and DJ length profiles, and Simpson's diversity index were used to evaluate the repertoires. The most abundant DNA sequence in the deep sequencing data was taken as the immunodominant clone. CDR3 amino acid sequences were checked for sharing across subjects and were also compared against the VDJdb database and published repertoires. In-frame beta chains were kept once TCRdb had trimmed the public reads at Q25 with fastp and called clones with MiXCR. For every CDR3 protein sequence, its rows merge into one entry that carries the most common genes and DNA. TCRdb, not the authors, supplied the V and J calls. The sample records about 180,000 distinct CDR3 sequences, roughly 50% of which are singletons. The ten largest account for roughly 2% of the sample.

The paper's findings and limits, for the study overall: CD8+ Simpson's diversity did not differ significantly between patients and healthy controls (P=0.060). Although around 30 CD8+ CDR3 sequences were shared by patients and controls, these sequences appeared highly expressed in patients and within the immunodominant clones of patients.

The source is a human donor with aplastic anemia. The rearrangement joined TRBV16 to TRBJ1-1; TRBD1 aligns with 9 central bases. The sample consisted of sorted CD4+, CD8+, or CD8+CD57+ T cells (not recorded which) from PBMCs. The CDR3 region: CASSQFRGTGGGTEAFF. The bases read TGTGCCAGCAGCCAATTTCGTGGAACAGGGGGCGGGACCGAAGCTTTCTTT. Joined to the reference TRBV16 and TRBJ1-1 proteins, this CDR3 gives the full variable domain: GEEVAQTPKHLVRGEGQKAKLYCAPIKGHSYVFWYQQVLKNEFKFLISFQNENVFDETGMPKERFSAKCLPNSPCSLEIQATKLEDSAVYFCASSQFRGTGGGTEAFFGQGTRLTVV.